The next 13 T cell receptor beta chains were all read from a single sample in a study of cytomegalovirus exposure and HLA in healthy donors. Primers included in the PCR were 60 Vbeta and 13 Jbeta primers. Assay: immunoSEQ multiplex PCR; the TCRdb copy retains only in-frame clones and omits some. This table has around 90,000 clones, 65% appearing once. Material: PBMCs. These receptor sequences come from a woman in her fifties or sixties in good health and CMV-seropositive.

The chain uses TRBV7-3 and TRBJ2-1; D possibly corresponds to TRBD1 (5 bases). Germline V lookup: CDR1 SGHTA, CDR2 FQGTGA. This CDR3 has 13 residues. V was pared by 4 bases and J by 5 bases, with 9 bases between. The CDR3 reads CASSSGSNNEQFF. The CDR3 coding sequence is TGTGCCAGCAGCTCAGGGTCCAACAATGAGCAGTTCTTC.

The chain recombines TRBV5-1 with TRBJ2-1; 11 positions match TRBD2. CDR3 length: 16 amino acids. J gave up 9 bases and V 7 bases, and 15 bases lay outside the gene matches. The germline V gene encodes CDR1 SGHRS and CDR2 YFSETQ. CDR3 in amino acids: CASHLGGVAGGPEQFF. The CDR3 bases are TGCGCCAGCCACCTGGGAGGGGTAGCGGGGGGGCCTGAGCAGTTCTTC.

The chain has TRBV19 and TRBJ1-1; no clear D gene. Deletions cut 7 bases from V and 1 base from J, with 10 bases between. The CDR3 contains 13 residues. Per germline, CDR1 LNHDA and CDR2 SQIVND (reference sequence). The CDR3 protein is CASTLSGNTEAFF. The CDR3 nucleotides are TGTGCCAGTACTCTGAGTGGGAACACTGAAGCTTTCTTT.

A few counts support this clone. V usage is TRBV28 and J usage is TRBJ1-2, with 9 bases lining up with TRBD1. Germline lookup yields CDR1 MDHEN and CDR2 SYDVKM. V lost 8 bases, J lost 1 base, and 5 bases stayed unmatched. This CDR3 region has 14 residues. In nucleotides, the CDR3 is TGTGCCAGCTCTGGACAGGGGCTTAACTATGGCTACACCTTC. It translates to CASSGQGLNYGYTF.

This clone was found a few times. This chain connects TRBV28 to TRBJ2-7; 7 bases match TRBD1. Germline CDR1 reads MDHEN; CDR2 reads SYDVKM. This CDR3 is built from 15 residues. V lost 1 base, J lost 9 bases, and 12 bases stayed unmatched. CDR3 sequence: CASSLFGQVKLVQYF. The CDR3, as DNA: TGTGCCAGCAGTTTATTTGGACAGGTTAAGCTGGTGCAGTACTTC.

A few counts support this clone. The chain is built from TRBV4-3 and TRBJ2-5; TRBD1 matches at 7 bases. The CDR3 consists of 14 residues. Germline CDR1 and CDR2: LGHNA and YSLEER. The J segment lost 5 bases and the V segment lost 4 bases, leaving 7 bases of the junction unmatched. DNA for the CDR3: TGCGCCAGCAGCCCCCGACAGGGCGTGGAGACCCAGTACTTC. It specifies CASSPRQGVETQYF.

This chain connects TRBV28 to TRBJ1-4; TRBD1 matches 7 bases. The CDR3 is made up of 17 amino acids. The V and J ends lost 6 bases and 0 bases, in that order; junction bases with no gene match: 10. The V gene's germline CDR1 is MDHEN and CDR2 SYDVKM. The CDR3 DNA follows: TGTGCCAGCAGGCGACAGGGATCCCTTGCAACTAATGAAAAACTGTTTTTT. Protein: CASRRQGSLATNEKLFF.

The CDR3 region has the DNA TGTGCCAGCAGACTCCAGGCGGGGGGTTCGGATACGCAGTATTTT. This codes for CASRLQAGGSDTQYF. The V gene is TRBV2, the J gene TRBJ2-3; 8 bases line up with TRBD2. V dropped 6 bases and J dropped 6; count of bases not matched to a gene: 11. There are 15 residues in the CDR3. The germline V gene encodes CDR1 SNHLY and CDR2 FYNNEI. The full variable domain, in which reference TRBV2 and TRBJ2-3 provide the parts outside the CDR3, is EPEVTQTPSHQVTQMGQEVILRCVPISNHLYFYWYRQILGQKVEFLVSFYNNEISEKSEIFDDQFSVERPDGSNFTLKIRSTKLEDSAMYFCASRLQAGGSDTQYFGPGTRLTVL.

This chain uses TRBV5-6 with TRBJ2-7; perhaps TRBD2 as D (6 bases). In germline, CDR1 is SGHDT, CDR2 YYEEEE. Trimming pared 5 bases from V and 3 bases from J, leaving 18 bases between. CDR3 length: 15 amino acids. CDR3 sequence: CASSGGTSPSYEQYF. As DNA, the CDR3 is TGTGCCAGCAGTGGGGGGACTTCTCCTAGCTACGAGCAGTACTTC.

This chain joins TRBV27 and TRBJ1-5, with D perhaps matching TRBD1 (5 bases). V lost 2 bases and J lost 4, with 12 bases in between. The V gene's germline CDR1 is MNHEY and CDR2 SMNVEV (reference sequence). The length of the CDR3 is 15 residues. The CDR3, as DNA: TGTGCCAGCAGTTTAAAGTCGGGGGGAAATCAGCCCCAGCATTTT. It yields the protein CASSLKSGGNQPQHF.

V usage is TRBV6-5 and J usage is TRBJ1-4, with 7 bases lining up with TRBD1. The CDR3 extends over 14 amino acids. The trim removed 5 bases at V and 7 bases at J, leaving 7 bases unmatched. Germline values: CDR1 MNHEY, CDR2 SVGAGI. The CDR3 region is CASSELTGAEKLFF. The CDR3 DNA reads TGTGCCAGCAGTGAATTAACAGGGGCTGAAAAACTGTTTTTT.

The rearrangement uses TRBV6-5 and TRBJ1-1; weak D call: TRBD1 (5 bases). Germline assignment: CDR1 MNHEY and CDR2 SVGAGI. The V end lost 0 bases, the J end lost 1 base, and 12 bases lay between the germline ends. The CDR3 covers 16 residues. The CDR3 region has the DNA TGTGCCAGCAGTTACTCCCGGGGGGGTAGGAACACTGAAGCTTTCTTT. It is translated as CASSYSRGGRNTEAFF.

The chain recombines TRBV9 with TRBJ2-5; TRBD2 aligns across 12 bases. The CDR3 is 15 residues long. CDR1 and CDR2 (germline): SGDLS, YYNGEE. Trimming removed 3 bases from V and 5 bases from J; junction bases left unmatched: 5. The CDR3 region has the DNA TGTGCCAGCAGCGACCGGACTAGCGGGGAGGAGACCCAGTACTTC. Its protein is CASSDRTSGEETQYF.